One sample yielded the 20 T cell receptor beta chains listed below, sequenced in a study of blood T cell repertoires in COVID-19. Libraries were prepared by immunoSEQ multiplex PCR; TCRdb keeps only in-frame clonotypes and omits some of them. The sample contains 200,000 to 250,000 clones, 70% to 90% of which appear only once. Material: peripheral blood. The receptors were sampled from a woman aged 25 to 39 who had recovered from COVID-19.

This clone was seen only a few times. The V and J genes are TRBV15 and TRBJ1-1; TRBD1 might be the D (5 bases). The CDR3 is 15 amino acids. V lost 0 bases, J lost 4 bases, and 12 bases lay in between. Germline V gene sequence: CDR1 LNHNV, CDR2 YYDKDF (reference sequence). CDR3 DNA: TGTGCCACCAGCAGAGATGGCAGGGCAGGCACTGAAGCTTTCTTT. Protein sequence: CATSRDGRAGTEAFF.

This chain links TRBV5-1 with TRBJ1-1; D remains unclear. CDR3 length: 17 amino acids. From germline, CDR1 is SGHRS and CDR2 YFSETQ. The ends were cut back, 0 bases at V and 0 bases at J, with 15 bases in the middle. CDR3 sequence reads: CASSLADGRKLNTEAFF. The DNA of the CDR3 is TGCGCCAGCAGCTTGGCCGATGGGAGGAAATTGAACACTGAAGCTTTCTTT.

V is TRBV5-1 and J is TRBJ2-7, with 7 bases fitting TRBD1. This CDR3 spans 14 amino acids. In germline, CDR1 is SGHRS, CDR2 YFSETQ. J gave up 8 bases and V 0 bases, and 8 bases lay outside the gene matches. This CDR3 reads CASSLDRGSSKQYF. For the CDR3, the DNA is TGCGCCAGCAGCTTGGACAGGGGTAGCTCCAAGCAGTACTTC.

The CDR3 nucleotides read TGTGCCAGCAGCTTATTTAGACCTGGGACACTGGATCTTAGGGCCTCCTACAATGAGCAGTTCTTC. Translating gives CASSLFRPGTLDLRASYNEQFF. The gene calls are TRBV7-6 and TRBJ2-1; tentatively, D is TRBD1 (6 bases). This CDR3 spans 22 amino acids. The germline CDR1 and CDR2 sequences are SGHVS and FNYEAQ. Between the trimmed V and J ends, which lost 2 bases and 0 bases, there was a span of 29 bases.

This clone was observed a few times. This chain uses TRBV6-4 with TRBJ2-2; D may be TRBD2 (6 bases). V lost 2 bases to trimming and J lost 2 bases, with 12 bases between them. Germline assignment: CDR1 MRHNA and CDR2 SNTAGT. CDR3 length: 16 amino acids. This chain's CDR3 is CASSDIGTSNTGELFF. The DNA for the CDR3 is TGTGCCAGCAGTGACATCGGGACTTCTAACACCGGGGAGCTGTTTTTT.

As concerns this clone: One junction end does not reproduce the germline sequence, and a read error may be involved. This sequence joins TRBV6-2 or TRBV6-3 and TRBJ1-2; 8 bases match TRBD1. This CDR3 region has 12 residues. Germline assignment: CDR1 MNHEY and CDR2 SVGEGT. The CDR3: CASSYLTGDVVF. The DNA for the CDR3 is TGTGCCAGCAGTTACTTGACAGGGGACGTCGTCTTC.

This clone occurred once. This sequence joins TRBV7-6 and TRBJ2-3, with 10 bases lining up with TRBD2. V was pared by 1 base and J by 1 base, with 2 bases of the junction left unmatched. There are 16 residues in the CDR3. In germline, CDR1 is SGHVS, CDR2 FNYEAQ. The CDR3 reads CASSLGLAGGTDTQYF. The CDR3 DNA follows: TGTGCCAGCAGCTTAGGGCTAGCGGGGGGCACAGATACGCAGTATTTT. Complete variable domain (other parts from reference TRBV7-6 and TRBJ2-3): GAGVSQSPRYKVTKRGQDVALRCDPISGHVSLYWYRQALGQGPEFLTYFNYEAQQDKSGLPNDRFSAERPEGSISTLTIQRTEQRDSAMYRCASSLGLAGGTDTQYFGPGTRLTVL.

J is TRBJ2-2 and V is TRBV7-3; D uncertain. Germline CDR1 is SGHTA and CDR2 is FQGTGA. The V end was cut by 5 bases, the J end by 0 bases, with 13 bases between. The CDR3 has 16 amino acids. The chain's CDR3 is CASSANAVTNTGELFF. The CDR3, as DNA: TGTGCCAGCAGCGCCAACGCAGTAACGAACACCGGGGAGCTGTTTTTT. Full variable domain (outside the CDR3, taken from reference TRBV7-3 and TRBJ2-2): GAGVSQTPSNKVTEKGKYVELRCDPISGHTALYWYRQSLGQGPEFLIYFQGTGAADDSGLPNDRFFAVRPEGSVSTLKIQRTERGDSAVYLCASSANAVTNTGELFFGEGSRLTVL.

The gene calls are TRBV2 and TRBJ2-1; 13 nucleotides line up with TRBD2. The CDR3 totals 15 residues. Germline V gene sequence: CDR1 SNHLY, CDR2 FYNNEI. Trimming cost V 5 bases and J 9 bases; bases outside gene matches: 7. CDR3 coding DNA: TGTGCCAGCAGTTTAACTAGCGGGGGGGCTGGTGAGCAGTTCTTC. This codes for CASSLTSGGAGEQFF.

J is TRBJ2-7 and V is TRBV11-3; 8 nucleotides agree with TRBD1. Germline V lookup: CDR1 SGHNT, CDR2 YENEEA. The CDR3 length is 15 residues. The trim removed 1 base at V and 6 bases at J, leaving 8 bases unmatched. CDR3 amino acids: CASSLGGQGIFEQYF. In DNA form, the CDR3 reads TGTGCCAGCAGCTTAGGAGGACAGGGCATATTCGAGCAGTACTTC.

Of note for this clone: One end of the junction fails to match germline, which may point to a read error. CDR3 bases: TGTGCCAGCAGTTTTAGCGGGCTGGGACACCTCTTCTTC. Protein: CASSFSGLGHLFF. The V and J genes are TRBV12-3 or TRBV12-4 and TRBJ1-2; D is possibly TRBD1 (6 bases). CDR3 length: 13 amino acids.

V is TRBV19 and J is TRBJ2-3, with 7 bases fitting TRBD2. With 6 bases clipped from V and 1 base from J, the junction kept 10 bases outside the gene matches. Germline V lookup: CDR1 LNHDA, CDR2 SQIVND (reference sequence). The CDR3 runs to 16 residues. CDR3 sequence reads: CASSQPWDYGTDTQYF. The CDR3 DNA reads as TGTGCCAGTAGCCAACCGTGGGACTACGGCACAGATACGCAGTATTTT.

This chain joins TRBV4-1 and TRBJ2-1; 7 bases fit TRBD2. The germline V gene encodes CDR1 MGHRA and CDR2 YSYEKL. The CDR3 runs 16 residues. V was clipped by 2 bases and J by 5 bases; unmatched bases: 9. DNA for the CDR3: TGCGCCAGCAGCCAATTGGGGTGGCTAGCGGACAATGAGCAGTTCTTC. Its protein product is CASSQLGWLADNEQFF.

The genes are TRBV14 and TRBJ2-3; the match to TRBD2 covers 7 bases. J was trimmed by 2 bases and V by 0 bases; bases with no gene match: 11. CDR1 and CDR2 from the germline V gene are SGHDN and FVKESK. The CDR3 sequence is 18 residues long. This chain's CDR3 is CASSQEKIWEGPTDTQYF. The DNA for the CDR3 is TGTGCCAGCAGCCAAGAGAAAATTTGGGAGGGACCCACAGATACGCAGTATTTT.

The chain has TRBV18 and TRBJ2-7, with 8 bases matching TRBD2. Trimming took 2 bases from V and 0 from J; bases not matched to a gene: 3. The CDR3 runs 15 residues. The germline CDR1 and CDR2 sequences are KGHSH and LQKENI. This CDR3 is CASSPVGGASYEQYF. CDR3 DNA: TGTGCCAGCTCACCAGTCGGGGGGGCCTCCTACGAGCAGTACTTC.

This clone was seen more than once but under ten times. The V and J genes are TRBV19 and TRBJ2-5, with 8 bases aligning to TRBD2. J was trimmed by 6 bases and V by 4 bases; bases with no gene match: 4. Germline loops: CDR1 LNHDA, CDR2 SQIVND (reference sequence). CDR3 length equals 13 residues. The CDR3 DNA is TGTGCCAGTAGTAAGGGACTAGAAAAGACCCAGTACTTC. It codes for CASSKGLEKTQYF.

The gene calls are TRBV9 and TRBJ1-6; 7 bases align to TRBD1. V lost 0 bases, J lost 4 bases, and 4 bases stayed unmatched. This CDR3 has 16 residues. Germline CDR1 and CDR2: SGDLS and YYNGEE. CDR3: CASSVGLTGYNSPLHF. The CDR3 coding sequence is TGTGCCAGCAGCGTAGGGTTGACAGGGTATAATTCACCCCTCCACTTT.

This clone was counted once. The chain employs TRBV4-3 and TRBJ2-3, with TRBD2 as a possible D gene (5 bases). The V end was cut by 5 bases, the J end by 5 bases, with 20 bases between. The CDR3 runs to 16 residues. Per germline, CDR1 LGHNA and CDR2 YSLEER. The DNA for the CDR3 is TGCGCCAGCAGCTCGGTCTCAGGAGGCGTCGGAGATACGCAGTATTTT. Encoded protein: CASSSVSGGVGDTQYF.

This chain links TRBV7-6 with TRBJ2-3; weak D call: TRBD2 (6 bases). The CDR3 contains 16 residues. V lost 1 base and J 6 bases, leaving 17 bases between the germline ends. The germline CDR1 and CDR2 sequences are SGHVS and FNYEAQ. The DNA for the CDR3 is TGTGCCAGCAGCTTAGGAGCGGGCCTGATTGGCGATACGCAGTATTTT. Its translation is CASSLGAGLIGDTQYF.

The rearrangement joins TRBV4-1 to TRBJ2-3; TRBD1 is a possible D gene (5 bases). Trimming removed 0 bases from V and 4 bases from J, with 11 bases in between. The CDR3 runs 15 residues. Germline V gene sequence: CDR1 MGHRA, CDR2 YSYEKL. The CDR3 DNA reads TGCGCCAGCAGCCAAGATGGGCTAGGGGCAGATACGCAGTATTTT. This translates into CASSQDGLGADTQYF.